The rows below give T cell receptor beta chains drawn from one sample of a study of T-cell reconstitution after alpha-beta-depleted transplantation in children. In TCRdb, the PCR reads were re-called with MiXCR into one record per CDR3 protein. Of 250,000 to 350,000 distinct CDR3 sequences in the sample, nearly 10% were seen once. This sample comprised PBMCs from the stem cell graft donor, obtained from the stem cell graft. The receptors derive from a human donor who donated a stem cell graft to a child with SCID. Each CDR3 is given with its conserved first and last residue.

CDR3,V
CSASKLAGGHEQFF,TRBV20-1
CASTTGNTDTQYF,TRBV11-1
CASSLVGNYRPQHF,TRBV27
CASSQDRDRLSGGANVLTF,TRBV3-1
CATRRVANTGELFF,TRBV15
CASSLGVGNTEAFF,TRBV7-9
CASSHRGGDGYTF,TRBV7-9
CSARERRDPYSPLHF,TRBV20-1
CASSLDRGRIQYF,TRBV3-1
CSVEGRARLSYNEQFF,TRBV29-1
CASSQGGPVDTQYF,TRBV3-1
CASSGTLHNNEQFF,TRBV6-1
CASSITGAQETQYF,TRBV7-9
CASSRGATQYF,TRBV27
CASSLVAGEDTQYF,TRBV7-2
CAISPLGTSGDTQYF,TRBV10-3
CSALPQGRNEQFF,TRBV29-1
CASGPGTGGELFF,TRBV12-5
CASSQVGGYTEAFF,TRBV14
CASAGTKVQETQYF,TRBV5-1
CASSVWSGANTGELFF,TRBV6-1
CATSDSGTSGGPITGELFF,TRBV24-1
CCARDLGGTSYNEQFF,TRBV20-1
CASRLSEQYF,TRBV2
CASSTHLKNTGELFF,TRBV9
CSARDLRYPSYEQYF,TRBV20-1
CASGLVGSYEQYF,TRBV12-5
CASSLYPDGTDTQYF,TRBV7-2
CASSPTGLQNTGELFF,TRBV4-2
CATAQGNEQFF,TRBV24-1
CASSGLAGGKETQYF,TRBV12-3/TRBV12-4
CASSVPGEGNQPQHF,TRBV7-2
CASSEDFTGELFF,TRBV25-1
CASSFSHADTQYF,TRBV5-4
CASSQEFDGGASYNEQFF,TRBV14
CASHAGRSSYNEQFF,TRBV7-9
CSARPPDRTSQPQHF,TRBV20-1
CASSLQGAGTDTQYF,TRBV6-4
CASAREETQYF,TRBV3-1
CASSFPGQGFSYEQYF,TRBV5-6
CASSLPGQGAAKNIQYF,TRBV13
CATRGISSYEQYF,TRBV12-3/TRBV12-4
CASSWGPKGNEQFF,TRBV5-6
CAISDGRAETQYF,TRBV10-3
CASSPGGGGATGGYTF,TRBV7-8
CSVEDYNEQFF,TRBV29-1
CSVEWDGGVYEQYF,TRBV29-1
CASSLPPGAGEQFF,TRBV11-2
CASYNSGQSNEQFF,TRBV2
CASSQDLDTYGYTF,TRBV14
CASSEVGTGELFF,TRBV10-1